This entry features one T cell receptor beta chain sequence. Its antigen is not known. TCRdb reanalyzed the 5' RACE reads, giving one entry per CDR3 protein sequence and no DNA. The ten most abundant clones cover less than 7.5% of a sample with 350,000 to 500,000 distinct CDR3 sequences. The sample belongs to a study of T cells expressing NK-cell markers. In germline, CDR1 is DFQATT, CDR2 SNEGSKA (reference sequence). This CDR3 comprises 13 residues. General study points: In a group of about 6 donors, dominant NKG2C+ clonotypes represented 1.0-7.0% of CD8+ T cells.

Sequenced material: blood T cells: a sorted CD56 or NKG2C T cell subset, CD4+ or CD8+ T cells, or bulk PBMC T cells (not recorded which). This TCR came from a woman between 18 and 69 years old in good health. The chain recombines TRBV20-1 with TRBJ1-2. The CDR3 sequence: CSAREGFNYGYTF.